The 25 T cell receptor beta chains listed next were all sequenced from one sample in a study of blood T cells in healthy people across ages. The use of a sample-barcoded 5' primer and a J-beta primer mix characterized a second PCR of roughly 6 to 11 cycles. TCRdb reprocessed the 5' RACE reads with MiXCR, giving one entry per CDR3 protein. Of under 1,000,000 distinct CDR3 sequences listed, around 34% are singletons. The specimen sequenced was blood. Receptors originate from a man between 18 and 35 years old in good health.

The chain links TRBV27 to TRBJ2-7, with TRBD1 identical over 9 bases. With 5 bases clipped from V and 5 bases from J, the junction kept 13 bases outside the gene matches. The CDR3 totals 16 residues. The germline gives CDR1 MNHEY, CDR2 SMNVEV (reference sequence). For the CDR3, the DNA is TGTGCCAGCAGTCCAAACCCGGGACAGGGCTTGGACGAGCAGTACTTC. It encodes CASSPNPGQGLDEQYF.

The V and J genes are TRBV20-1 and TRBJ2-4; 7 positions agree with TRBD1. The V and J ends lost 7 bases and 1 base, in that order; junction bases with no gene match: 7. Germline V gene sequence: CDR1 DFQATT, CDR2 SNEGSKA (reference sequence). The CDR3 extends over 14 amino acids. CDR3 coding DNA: TGCAGTGTATTGAGGACAGGCGCCAAAAACATTCAGTACTTC. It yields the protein CSVLRTGAKNIQYF.

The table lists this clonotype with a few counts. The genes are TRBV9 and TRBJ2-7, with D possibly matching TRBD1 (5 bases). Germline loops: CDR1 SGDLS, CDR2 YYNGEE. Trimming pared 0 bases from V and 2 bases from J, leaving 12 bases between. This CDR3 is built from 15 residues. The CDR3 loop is CASSVAPDRTYEQYF. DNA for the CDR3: TGTGCCAGCAGCGTAGCGCCCGACAGAACCTACGAGCAGTACTTC.

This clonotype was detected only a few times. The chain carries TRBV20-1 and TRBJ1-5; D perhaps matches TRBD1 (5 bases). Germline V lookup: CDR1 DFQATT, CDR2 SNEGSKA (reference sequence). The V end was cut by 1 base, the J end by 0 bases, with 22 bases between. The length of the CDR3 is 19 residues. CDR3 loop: CSARGQGTTVRDSNQPQHF. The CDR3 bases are TGCAGTGCTAGAGGCCAAGGGACTACTGTTCGGGATAGCAATCAGCCCCAGCATTTT.

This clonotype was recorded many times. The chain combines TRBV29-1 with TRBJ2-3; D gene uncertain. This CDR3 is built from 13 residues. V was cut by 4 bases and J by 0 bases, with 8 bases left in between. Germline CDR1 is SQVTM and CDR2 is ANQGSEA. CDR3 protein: CSVVRTSTDTQYF. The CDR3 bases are TGCAGCGTTGTTCGTACTAGCACAGATACGCAGTATTTT.

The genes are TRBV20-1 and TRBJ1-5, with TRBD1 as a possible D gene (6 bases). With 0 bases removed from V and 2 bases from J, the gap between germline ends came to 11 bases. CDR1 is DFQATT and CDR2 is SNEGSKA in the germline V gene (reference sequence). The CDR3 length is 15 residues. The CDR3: CSARDQRGGNQPQHF. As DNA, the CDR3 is TGCAGTGCTAGAGATCAGAGGGGGGGCAATCAGCCCCAGCATTTT.

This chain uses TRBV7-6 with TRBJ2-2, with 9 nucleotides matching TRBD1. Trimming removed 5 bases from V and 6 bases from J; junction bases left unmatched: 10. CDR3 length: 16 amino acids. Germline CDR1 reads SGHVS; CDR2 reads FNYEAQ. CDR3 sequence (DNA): TGTGCCAGCAGCCAAACCGGGACAGGGTTCGCCGGGGAGCTGTTTTTT. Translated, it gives CASSQTGTGFAGELFF.

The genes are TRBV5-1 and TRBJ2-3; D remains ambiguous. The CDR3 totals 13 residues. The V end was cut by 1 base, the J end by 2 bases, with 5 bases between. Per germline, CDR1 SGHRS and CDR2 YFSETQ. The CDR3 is CASSLTFTDTQYF. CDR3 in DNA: TGCGCCAGCAGCTTGACGTTCACAGATACGCAGTATTTT.

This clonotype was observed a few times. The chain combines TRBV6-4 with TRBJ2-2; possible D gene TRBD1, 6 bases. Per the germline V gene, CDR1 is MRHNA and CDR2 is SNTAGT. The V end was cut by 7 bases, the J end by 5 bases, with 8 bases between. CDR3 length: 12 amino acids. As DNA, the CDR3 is TGTGCCAGCAAAGGGGGTACCGGGGAGCTGTTTTTT. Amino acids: CASKGGTGELFF.

In nucleotides, the CDR3 is TGTGCCAGCAGTGGGGGGTTTGACAATCAGCCCCAGCATTTT. Its protein product is CASSGGFDNQPQHF. The J gene is TRBJ1-5, the V gene TRBV6-1; D may be TRBD1 (5 bases). The CDR3 totals 14 residues. Trimming pared 4 bases from V and 3 bases from J, leaving 10 bases between. The germline V gene has CDR1 MNHNS and CDR2 SASEGT.

CDR3 DNA sequence: TGTGCCAGACGACAGGAGATGAACACTGAAGCTTTCTTT. This sequence encodes CARRQEMNTEAFF. The chain carries TRBV2 and TRBJ1-1; a possible D gene is TRBD1 (6 bases). Germline loops: CDR1 SNHLY, CDR2 FYNNEI. Trimming removed 9 bases from V and 0 bases from J, with 11 bases in between. The CDR3 has 13 residues.

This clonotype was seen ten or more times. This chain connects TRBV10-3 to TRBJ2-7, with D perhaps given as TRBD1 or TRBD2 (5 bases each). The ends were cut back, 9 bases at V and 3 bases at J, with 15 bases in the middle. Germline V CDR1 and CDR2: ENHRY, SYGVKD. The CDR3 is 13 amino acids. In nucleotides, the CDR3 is TGTGCCATTTGGGACCCCCGGGTCTACGAGCAGTACTTC. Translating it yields CAIWDPRVYEQYF.

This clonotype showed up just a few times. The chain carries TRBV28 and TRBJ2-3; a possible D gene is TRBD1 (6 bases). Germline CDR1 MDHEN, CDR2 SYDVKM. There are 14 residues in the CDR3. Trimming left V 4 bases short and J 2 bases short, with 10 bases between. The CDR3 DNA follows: TGTGCCAGCAGTTCACAGGGACACACAGATACGCAGTATTTT. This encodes CASSSQGHTDTQYF.

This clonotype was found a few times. CDR3 sequence: CSARQLAGGPYNEQFF. DNA for the CDR3: TGCAGTGCTAGGCAACTAGCGGGGGGTCCCTACAATGAGCAGTTCTTC. J is TRBJ2-1 and V is TRBV20-1; TRBD2 aligns across 12 bases. The CDR3 runs 16 residues. CDR1 and CDR2 from the germline V gene are DFQATT and SNEGSKA (reference sequence). J gave up 2 bases and V 3 bases, and 5 bases lay outside the gene matches.

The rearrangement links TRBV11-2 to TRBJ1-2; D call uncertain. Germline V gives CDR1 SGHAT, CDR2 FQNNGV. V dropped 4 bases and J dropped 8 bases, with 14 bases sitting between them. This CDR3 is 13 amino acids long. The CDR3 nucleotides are TGTGCCAGCAGCTCCTACGAGCGGGGAGGCTACACCTTC. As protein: CASSSYERGGYTF.

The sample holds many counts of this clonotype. CDR3 DNA: TGTGCCAGTAGTCTGACGGAGAACACTGAAGCTTTCTTT. It encodes CASSLTENTEAFF. The rearrangement links TRBV12-3 or TRBV12-4 to TRBJ1-1; D is unclear. V was pared by 9 bases and J by 1 base, with 12 bases between. The CDR3 totals 13 residues.

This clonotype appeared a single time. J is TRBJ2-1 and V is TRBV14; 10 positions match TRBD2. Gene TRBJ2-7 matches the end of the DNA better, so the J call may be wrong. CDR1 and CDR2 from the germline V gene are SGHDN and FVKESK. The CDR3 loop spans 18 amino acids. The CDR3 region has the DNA TGTGCCAGCAGCCAAGTTCCAGGCGGGACTAGCGTCCACAATGAGCAGTACTTC. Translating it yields CASSQVPGGTSVHNEQYF.

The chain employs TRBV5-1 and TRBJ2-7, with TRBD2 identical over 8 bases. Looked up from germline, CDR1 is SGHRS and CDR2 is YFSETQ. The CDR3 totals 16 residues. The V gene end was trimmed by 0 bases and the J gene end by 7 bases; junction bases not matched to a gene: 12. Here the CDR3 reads CASSLEEGLEGSEQYF. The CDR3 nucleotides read TGCGCCAGCAGCTTGGAAGAGGGACTAGAGGGCAGTGAGCAGTACTTC.

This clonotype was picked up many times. The CDR3 DNA is TGTGCCAGCAGCAAAAGTGGTCCCACAAGGGGTCGAGCAGATACGCAGTATTTT. This encodes CASSKSGPTRGRADTQYF. The J gene is TRBJ2-3, the V gene TRBV21-1; whether TRBD1, the table's D call, matches the DNA was not checked. TRBV21-1 has pseudogene status. The CDR3 extends over 18 amino acids.

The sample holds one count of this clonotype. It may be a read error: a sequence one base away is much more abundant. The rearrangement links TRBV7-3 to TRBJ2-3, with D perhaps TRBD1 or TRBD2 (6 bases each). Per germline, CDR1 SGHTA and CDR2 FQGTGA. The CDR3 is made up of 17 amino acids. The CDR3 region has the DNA TGTGCCAGCAACTTAACGGGGGCTCGCGCGTCTTCAGATACGCAGTATTTT. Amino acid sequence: CASNLTGARASSDTQYF.

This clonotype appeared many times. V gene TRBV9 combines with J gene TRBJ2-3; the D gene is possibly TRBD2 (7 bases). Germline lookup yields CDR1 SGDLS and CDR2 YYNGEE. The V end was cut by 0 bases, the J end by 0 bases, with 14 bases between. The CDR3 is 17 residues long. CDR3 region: CASSVGTGGPSTDTQYF. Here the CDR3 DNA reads TGTGCCAGCAGCGTAGGAACGGGGGGCCCTAGCACAGATACGCAGTATTTT.

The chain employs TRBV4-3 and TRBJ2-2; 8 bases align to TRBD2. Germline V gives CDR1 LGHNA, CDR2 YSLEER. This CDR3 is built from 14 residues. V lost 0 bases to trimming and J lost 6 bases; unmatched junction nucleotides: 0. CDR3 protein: CASSQDGGAGELFF. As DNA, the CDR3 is TGCGCCAGCAGCCAAGACGGGGGGGCCGGGGAGCTGTTTTTT.

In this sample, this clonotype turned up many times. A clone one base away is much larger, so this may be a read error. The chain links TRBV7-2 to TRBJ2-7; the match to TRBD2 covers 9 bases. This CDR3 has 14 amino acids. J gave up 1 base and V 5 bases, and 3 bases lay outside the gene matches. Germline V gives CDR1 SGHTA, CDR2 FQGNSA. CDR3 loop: CASSALAGSYEQYF. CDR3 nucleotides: TGTGCCAGCAGCGCCCTAGCGGGATCCTACGAGCAGTACTTC.

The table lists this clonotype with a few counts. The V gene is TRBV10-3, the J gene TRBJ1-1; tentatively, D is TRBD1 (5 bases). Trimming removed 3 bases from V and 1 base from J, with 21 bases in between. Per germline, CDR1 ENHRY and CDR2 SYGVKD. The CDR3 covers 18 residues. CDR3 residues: CAISERGAQLEKNTEAFF. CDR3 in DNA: TGTGCCATCAGTGAAAGAGGGGCTCAACTAGAGAAGAACACTGAAGCTTTCTTT.

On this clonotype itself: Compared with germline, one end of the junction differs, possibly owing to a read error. In DNA, the CDR3 is TGCAGTGCTAGAGACCCGAAGGGTTGGGATTTTAAGAACACGGAAGCTTTCTTT. It specifies CSARDPKGWDFKNTEAFF. V usage is TRBV20-1 and J usage is TRBJ1-1; D not resolved. Germline V gives CDR1 DFQATT, CDR2 SNEGSKA (reference sequence). This CDR3 region has 18 residues.